This T cell receptor beta chain derives from a study of regulatory T cells in long-lasting Graves disease. This clonotype was found many times. Antigen specificity is unknown. Study-level findings and limits: Accuracy may have suffered from the small sample size.

Noted time point: newly diagnosed GD, antithyroid drugs for less than 3 months. Extracted PBMC RNA gave rise to the TCR library. The germline gives CDR1 SNHLY, CDR2 FYNNEI. The CDR3 is 13 residues long. V was trimmed by 5 bases and J by 7 bases, leaving 9 bases between them. To make TCR beta libraries, researchers used iRepertoire HTBI primers and Arm-PCR of CDR3 regions. TCRdb redid the calling of the multiplex PCR reads with MiXCR, one entry per CDR3 protein. The table lists approximately 440,000 distinct CDR3 sequences, about a sixth of them singletons. A further study also used this sample, focusing on T cells in Graves' hyperthyroidism and ophthalmopathy. That publication notes: Most clonotypes expanded in thyroid above 0.001 were likewise present in blood.

The chain employs TRBV2 and TRBJ1-6; D gene ambiguous. This specimen was peripheral blood mononuclear cells (PBMCs), taken at new diagnosis, from a patient treated with antithyroid drugs. The source of this sequence is a man aged 40-50 years with Graves disease. The CDR3 DNA follows: TGTGCCAGCAGTCGGTCTCCCAATTCACCCCTCCACTTT. Its translation is CASSRSPNSPLHF.